These T cell receptor beta chains were read from a single sample in a study of T cell responses to AZD1222 COVID-19 vaccine. Data came from immunoSEQ multiplex PCR; TCRdb stores just in-frame clones and leaves some out. Seen here are approximately 100,000 clones, 70% to 90% observed once, and the top ten hold under 2.5%. The sequenced sample was peripheral blood, obtained 28 days after the second AZD1222 dose. These receptors were obtained from an adult who received the AZD1222 COVID-19 vaccine. CDR3s include the opening cysteine and the closing phenylalanine or tryptophan. The order of the fields is V gene, D gene, clone size, J gene, CDR3 protein, CDR3 DNA. The D gene is left open where the match is weak. Some rows mark clone size as missing; the rest say once, few, many or name a class of expanded clone.

v_gene: TRBV15
d_gene: .
abundance: .
j_gene: TRBJ1-2
CDR3aa: CATSPGTNYGYTF
CDR3nt: TGTGCCACCAGTCCAGGGACGAACTATGGCTACACCTTC

v_gene: TRBV18
d_gene: TRBD2
abundance: .
j_gene: TRBJ2-1
CDR3aa: CASSPGGASGSMSNEQFF
CDR3nt: TGTGCCAGCTCCCCAGGTGGCGCTAGCGGGAGTATGAGTAATGAGCAGTTCTTC

v_gene: TRBV24-1
d_gene: TRBD2
abundance: .
j_gene: TRBJ2-3
CDR3aa: CATSERTSGSIDTQYF
CDR3nt: TGTGCCACCAGTGAACGGACTAGCGGGAGCATAGATACGCAGTATTTT

v_gene: TRBV7-9
d_gene: .
abundance: .
j_gene: TRBJ2-7
CDR3aa: CASSQGPEQYF
CDR3nt: TGTGCCAGCAGCCAGGGGCCCGAGCAGTACTTC

v_gene: TRBV3-1/TRBV3-2
d_gene: TRBD2
abundance: .
j_gene: TRBJ2-3
CDR3aa: CASHGRREGKGEVTDTQYF
CDR3nt: TGTGCCAGCCACGGGAGGCGGGAGGGAAAAGGGGAGGTCACAGATACGCAGTATTTT

v_gene: TRBV2
d_gene: TRBD1
abundance: .
j_gene: TRBJ1-1
CDR3aa: CASRVDRGKSEAFF
CDR3nt: TGTGCCAGCAGAGTGGACAGGGGCAAATCTGAAGCTTTCTTT

v_gene: TRBV28
d_gene: .
abundance: .
j_gene: TRBJ2-7
CDR3aa: CASSSTHEQYF
CDR3nt: TGTGCCAGCAGTTCCACTCACGAGCAGTACTTC

v_gene: TRBV24-1
d_gene: TRBD1
abundance: .
j_gene: TRBJ1-5
CDR3aa: CATSEAGGSNQPQHF
CDR3nt: TGTGCCACCAGTGAAGCAGGGGGTAGCAATCAGCCCCAGCATTTT

v_gene: TRBV28
d_gene: .
abundance: .
j_gene: TRBJ1-6
CDR3aa: CASSSMDWRHNSPLHF
CDR3nt: TGTGCCAGCAGTTCAATGGACTGGCGGCATAATTCACCCCTCCACTTT

v_gene: TRBV7-3
d_gene: .
abundance: .
j_gene: TRBJ2-5
CDR3aa: CASSLGGRQETQYF
CDR3nt: TGTGCCAGCAGCTTAGGAGGGCGTCAAGAGACCCAGTACTTC

v_gene: TRBV19
d_gene: TRBD2
abundance: .
j_gene: TRBJ2-7
CDR3aa: CASSDSGREAYEQYF
CDR3nt: TGTGCCAGTAGTGATAGCGGGAGGGAGGCCTACGAGCAGTACTTC

v_gene: TRBV4-3
d_gene: .
abundance: few
j_gene: TRBJ2-5
CDR3aa: CASSQDRGVGETQYF
CDR3nt: TGCGCCAGCAGCCAAGATCGCGGGGTGGGAGAGACCCAGTACTTC

v_gene: TRBV7-3
d_gene: TRBD1
abundance: .
j_gene: TRBJ2-6
CDR3aa: CASSSQGFGANVLTF
CDR3nt: TGTGCCAGCAGCTCACAGGGGTTTGGGGCCAACGTCCTGACTTTC

v_gene: TRBV6-2/TRBV6-3
d_gene: .
abundance: .
j_gene: TRBJ2-7
CDR3aa: CASSYGTEQYF
CDR3nt: TGTGCCAGCAGTTACGGAACTGAGCAGTACTTC

v_gene: TRBV6-1
d_gene: TRBD2
abundance: .
j_gene: TRBJ2-7
CDR3aa: CASSEGPGGRPPYEQYF
CDR3nt: TGTGCCAGCAGTGAAGGTCCTGGCGGGAGACCACCCTACGAGCAGTACTTC

v_gene: TRBV6-5
d_gene: .
abundance: .
j_gene: TRBJ1-1
CDR3aa: CASRGILQNTEAFF
CDR3nt: TGTGCCAGCAGGGGAATCTTGCAGAACACTGAAGCTTTCTTT

v_gene: TRBV7-9
d_gene: TRBD1
abundance: few
j_gene: TRBJ1-1
CDR3aa: CASSLRGQGRGDTEAFF
CDR3nt: TGTGCCAGCAGCCTTAGAGGACAGGGCCGGGGGGACACTGAAGCTTTCTTT

v_gene: TRBV30
d_gene: .
abundance: .
j_gene: TRBJ1-1
CDR3aa: CAWSGWGGTEAFF
CDR3nt: TGTGCCTGGAGTGGATGGGGGGGCACTGAAGCTTTCTTT

v_gene: TRBV29-1
d_gene: TRBD1
abundance: .
j_gene: TRBJ1-1
CDR3aa: CSGVPGQLNTEAFF
CDR3nt: TGCAGCGGAGTCCCGGGACAGTTGAACACTGAAGCTTTCTTT

v_gene: TRBV5-3
d_gene: .
abundance: .
j_gene: TRBJ2-6
CDR3aa: CARSFGSDACGANVLTF
CDR3nt: TGTGCCAGAAGCTTCGGGAGTGATGCCTGTGGGGCCAACGTCCTGACTTTC

v_gene: TRBV5-5
d_gene: TRBD2
abundance: .
j_gene: TRBJ2-1
CDR3aa: CASSLGLAGDEQFF
CDR3nt: TGTGCCAGCAGCTTGGGACTAGCGGGAGATGAGCAGTTCTTC

v_gene: TRBV2
d_gene: .
abundance: .
j_gene: TRBJ1-6
CDR3aa: CASMGSYTSPLHF
CDR3nt: TGTGCCAGCATGGGTAGTTATACTTCACCCCTCCACTTT

v_gene: TRBV6-1
d_gene: TRBD2
abundance: once
j_gene: TRBJ2-5
CDR3aa: CASSEESSGGRSTQYF
CDR3nt: TGTGCCAGCAGTGAAGAATCCAGCGGGGGGAGATCGACCCAGTACTTC

v_gene: TRBV5-1
d_gene: TRBD1
abundance: .
j_gene: TRBJ2-7
CDR3aa: CASSLSGTGGYEQYF
CDR3nt: TGCGCCAGCAGCTTGAGTGGGACAGGGGGATACGAGCAGTACTTC

v_gene: TRBV10-3
d_gene: .
abundance: few
j_gene: TRBJ1-2
CDR3aa: CATGDGDGYTF
CDR3nt: TGTGCCACCGGGGATGGGGATGGCTACACCTTC

v_gene: TRBV2
d_gene: .
abundance: .
j_gene: TRBJ2-3
CDR3aa: CASSDQLNPDTQYF
CDR3nt: TGTGCCAGCAGTGATCAGTTGAACCCAGATACGCAGTATTTT

v_gene: TRBV18
d_gene: .
abundance: .
j_gene: TRBJ1-1
CDR3aa: CASSPLHRENTEAFF
CDR3nt: TGTGCCAGCTCACCACTGCACAGGGAGAACACTGAAGCTTTCTTT

v_gene: TRBV5-6
d_gene: TRBD2
abundance: .
j_gene: TRBJ2-1
CDR3aa: CASSKGLAVTYNEQFF
CDR3nt: TGTGCCAGCAGCAAGGGACTAGCGGTTACCTACAATGAGCAGTTCTTC

v_gene: TRBV4-1
d_gene: TRBD2
abundance: few
j_gene: TRBJ2-7
CDR3aa: CASSQDVAGGYEQYF
CDR3nt: TGCGCCAGCAGCCAAGATGTGGCGGGAGGCTACGAGCAGTACTTC

v_gene: TRBV30
d_gene: TRBD2
abundance: .
j_gene: TRBJ2-7
CDR3aa: CAWIRTSGSYEQYF
CDR3nt: TGTGCCTGGATTCGGACTAGCGGGTCCTACGAGCAGTACTTC

v_gene: TRBV10-2
d_gene: .
abundance: .
j_gene: TRBJ1-2
CDR3aa: CASSDQALNYGYTF
CDR3nt: TGCGCCAGCAGTGATCAGGCCTTAAACTATGGCTACACCTTC

v_gene: TRBV18
d_gene: .
abundance: .
j_gene: TRBJ2-2
CDR3aa: CASSPYKESGELFF
CDR3nt: TGTGCCAGCTCACCATACAAGGAGAGCGGGGAGCTGTTTTTT

v_gene: TRBV5-6
d_gene: TRBD1
abundance: .
j_gene: TRBJ2-3
CDR3aa: CASRRTGGKDTQYF
CDR3nt: TGTGCCAGCAGGCGAACAGGGGGCAAAGATACGCAGTATTTT

v_gene: TRBV5-8
d_gene: .
abundance: .
j_gene: TRBJ2-3
CDR3aa: CASSLNRGGTQYF
CDR3nt: TGTGCCAGCAGCTTGAATAGGGGAGGTACGCAGTATTTT

v_gene: TRBV18
d_gene: TRBD1
abundance: .
j_gene: TRBJ1-1
CDR3aa: CASSRQGQRTIHNTEAFF
CDR3nt: TGTGCCAGCTCACGTCAGGGACAGCGAACCATCCACAACACTGAAGCTTTCTTT